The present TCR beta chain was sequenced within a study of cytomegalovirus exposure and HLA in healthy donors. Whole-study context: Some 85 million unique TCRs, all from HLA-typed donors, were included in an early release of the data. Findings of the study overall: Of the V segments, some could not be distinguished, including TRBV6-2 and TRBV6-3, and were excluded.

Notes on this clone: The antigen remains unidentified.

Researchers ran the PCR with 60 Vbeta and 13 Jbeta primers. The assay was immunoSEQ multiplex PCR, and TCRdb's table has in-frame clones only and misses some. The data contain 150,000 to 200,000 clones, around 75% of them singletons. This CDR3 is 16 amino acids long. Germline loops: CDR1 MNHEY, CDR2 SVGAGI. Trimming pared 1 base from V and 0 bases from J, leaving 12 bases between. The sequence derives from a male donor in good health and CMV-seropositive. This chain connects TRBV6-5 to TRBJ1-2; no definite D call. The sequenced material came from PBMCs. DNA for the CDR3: TGTGCCAGCAGTTACTTCTGGCAGGCAGCTAACTATGGCTACACCTTC. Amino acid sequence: CASSYFWQAANYGYTF.